The 3 T cell receptor beta chains below all came from one sample that was sequenced in a study of T-cell memory formation after mild COVID-19. Via MiXCR, TCRdb re-called the 5' RACE reads, giving one row per CDR3 protein. The sample has about 430,000 distinct CDR3 sequences, around 17% seen once. The sequencing input was PBMCs or a T cell subset sorted from them (not recorded which). These receptors came from a man younger than 35 who had mild COVID-19 (a few samples of this study predate the infection). Cell type and time point are not known.

In this sample, this clonotype turned up a few times. The V and J genes are TRBV15 and TRBJ1-1, with a possible D match to TRBD1 (5 bases). V dropped 0 bases and J dropped 5 bases, with 10 bases sitting between them. Germline V gene lookup returns CDR1 LNHNV and CDR2 YYDKDF (reference sequence). CDR3 length: 14 residues. The CDR3 region has the DNA TGTGCCACCAGCAGAGACAGGGTTGGAACTGAAGCTTTCTTT. As protein: CATSRDRVGTEAFF.

Comment on this clonotype: One base away lies a much larger clone, so this may be a sequencing read error. The gene calls are TRBV12-3 or TRBV12-4 and TRBJ2-1, with a tentative D call TRBD1 (6 bases). V was clipped by 6 bases and J by 0 bases, with 9 bases between them. The CDR3 is 14 residues long. The CDR3 DNA reads TGTGCCAGCAGGCAGGGGAGCTCCTACAATGAGCAGTTCTTC. Encoded protein: CASRQGSSYNEQFF.

This clonotype showed up just a few times. The chain is built from TRBV5-1 and TRBJ2-3; D may be TRBD2 (6 bases). V dropped 1 base and J dropped 2 bases, with 11 bases sitting between them. There are 15 residues in the CDR3. Per germline, CDR1 SGHRS and CDR2 YFSETQ. The CDR3 DNA follows: TGCGCCAGCAGCTTGTATAGCGGAGACACAGATACGCAGTATTTT. Its protein is CASSLYSGDTDTQYF.